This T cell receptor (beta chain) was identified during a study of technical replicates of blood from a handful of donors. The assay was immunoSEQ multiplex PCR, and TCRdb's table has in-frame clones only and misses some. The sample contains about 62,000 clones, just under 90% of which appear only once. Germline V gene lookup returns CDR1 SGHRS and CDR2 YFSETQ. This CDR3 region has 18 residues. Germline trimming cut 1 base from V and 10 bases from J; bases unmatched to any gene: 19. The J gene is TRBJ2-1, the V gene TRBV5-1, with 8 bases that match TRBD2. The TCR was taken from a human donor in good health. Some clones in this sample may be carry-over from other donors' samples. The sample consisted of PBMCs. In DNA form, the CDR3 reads TGCGCCAGCAGCTTGTACCTAGTAGGCGGGGCACCGGGGGGGGAGCAGTTCTTC. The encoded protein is CASSLYLVGGAPGGEQFF.